Listed below are T cell receptor beta chains from one sample, sequenced in a study of T cells in Graves' hyperthyroidism and ophthalmopathy. Each CDR3 protein gets one entry after TCRdb re-called the multiplex PCR reads with MiXCR. The sample yields hundreds of thousands of distinct CDR3 sequences, around 40% seen once. Sequenced sample: blood. All receptors come from a woman in her thirties or forties with Graves' hyperthyroidism. Each CDR3 is given without its conserved first and last residue. Not every row has a clone size; where given, it reads once, few, many or a size class.

J: TRBJ1-3; size: many; V: TRBV24-1; CDR3: ATSDGQVYTIY
J: -; size: -; V: TRBV19; CDR3: ASSPPSGRLNEQF
J: TRBJ1-5; size: many; V: TRBV6-4; CDR3: ASSVCRVYQPQH
J: TRBJ2-5; size: -; V: TRBV24-1; CDR3: ATSDRGSQETQY
J: TRBJ2-7; size: -; V: TRBV28; CDR3: ASSLAFSYEQY
J: TRBJ2-5; size: few; V: TRBV5-1; CDR3: ASSEGLAGWETQY
J: TRBJ1-2; size: -; V: TRBV20-1; CDR3: SANPPGSNYGYT
J: TRBJ2-5; size: -; V: TRBV10-1; CDR3: ASRGQGASKTQY
J: TRBJ1-2; size: few; V: TRBV7-9; CDR3: ASTYGGQSYGYT
J: TRBJ2-5; size: many; V: TRBV9; CDR3: ASSEWARETETQY
J: TRBJ2-1; size: -; V: TRBV10-1; CDR3: ASSESKAAAQQF
J: TRBJ1-2; size: many; V: TRBV4-3; CDR3: ASQPSTREQSYT
J: TRBJ1-1; size: many; V: TRBV29-1; CDR3: SVDAGVNTEAF
J: TRBJ1-1; size: -; V: TRBV6-2/TRBV6-3; CDR3: ASSTEWSTEAF
J: TRBJ2-7; size: many; V: TRBV20-1; CDR3: SAPVVLGREQY
J: TRBJ2-5; size: few; V: TRBV7-2; CDR3: ASSPQVAGQETQY
J: TRBJ1-3; size: -; V: TRBV29-1; CDR3: SVDDGVFGNTIY
J: TRBJ1-2; size: many; V: TRBV19; CDR3: ASSATGGGRGYT
J: TRBJ1-5; size: -; V: TRBV29-1; CDR3: SVEYSGNQPQH
J: TRBJ1-2; size: once; V: TRBV7-9; CDR3: ASSRAGGRGRGGDGYT
J: TRBJ2-2; size: many; V: TRBV19; CDR3: ASRPHQSTGELF
J: TRBJ1-1; size: -; V: TRBV7-3; CDR3: ASSLGGSTTEAF
J: TRBJ1-3; size: few; V: TRBV5-3; CDR3: ASSLAPQGLSGNTIY
J: TRBJ1-2; size: -; V: TRBV6-5; CDR3: ASSYSWGGRDDGYT
J: TRBJ1-2; size: -; V: TRBV11-3; CDR3: ASSSLSGGPEANYGYT
J: TRBJ2-3; size: -; V: TRBV29-1; CDR3: SVVVENSDTQY
J: TRBJ2-7; size: few; V: TRBV11-1; CDR3: ASSQGLQGAGGTYEQY
J: TRBJ2-2; size: few; V: TRBV20-1; CDR3: SARDLGTSGSGNTGELF
J: TRBJ1-2; size: many; V: TRBV7-9; CDR3: ASTYGPNRDGGYT
J: TRBJ2-2; size: -; V: TRBV20-1; CDR3: SARSPGLPTGELF
J: TRBJ2-5; size: -; V: TRBV7-2; CDR3: ASSFTGEGVGAQY
J: TRBJ1-2; size: few; V: TRBV12-3/TRBV12-4; CDR3: ASSLAALLSYGYT
J: TRBJ2-7; size: many; V: TRBV5-6; CDR3: ASSLQGQGIYEQY
J: TRBJ1-1; size: -; V: TRBV5-6; CDR3: ASSWDEKTEAF
J: TRBJ1-1; size: few; V: TRBV12-3/TRBV12-4; CDR3: ASSTTGGYTEAF
J: TRBJ1-5; size: -; V: TRBV6-5; CDR3: ASSRPGKAQH
J: TRBJ2-5; size: many; V: TRBV6-5; CDR3: ASPGLPMRTQY
J: TRBJ2-2; size: -; V: TRBV20-1; CDR3: SASVYTGSNTGELF
J: TRBJ2-2; size: few; V: TRBV7-2; CDR3: ASSVAGTANTGELF
J: TRBJ1-6; size: few; V: TRBV5-6; CDR3: ASSGYQGANSPLH
J: TRBJ2-7; size: -; V: TRBV5-5; CDR3: ASSLDWRGGSYEQY
J: TRBJ2-5; size: many; V: TRBV19; CDR3: ASSSGSNPY
J: TRBJ1-1; size: -; V: TRBV4-3; CDR3: ASSPDQDRSGTEAF
J: TRBJ2-7; size: -; V: TRBV2; CDR3: ASGKPSYEQY
J: TRBJ2-7; size: many; V: TRBV20-1; CDR3: SARLVVAGGEQY
J: TRBJ2-2; size: once; V: TRBV6-5; CDR3: ASSYSISGRSANTGELF
J: TRBJ1-6; size: -; V: TRBV27; CDR3: ASSFGPPPGPSPLH
J: TRBJ2-7; size: many; V: TRBV10-3; CDR3: AIGLSSSYEQY
J: TRBJ2-7; size: few; V: TRBV18; CDR3: ASSPAGYAYEQY
J: TRBJ1-1; size: many; V: TRBV7-2; CDR3: ASSLRRGETEAF
J: TRBJ1-4; size: many; V: TRBV15; CDR3: ATSRVLGQEEKLF
J: TRBJ2-7; size: -; V: TRBV12-3/TRBV12-4; CDR3: ASSNGQAYEQY
J: TRBJ1-1; size: -; V: TRBV6-6; CDR3: ASSQPGQIEAF
J: TRBJ1-1; size: -; V: TRBV5-5; CDR3: ASSYGSAAYTDAF
J: TRBJ1-3; size: -; V: TRBV7-9; CDR3: ASSLTGAALGNTIY
J: TRBJ1-6; size: many; V: TRBV11-2; CDR3: ASSLGQGYNSPLH
J: TRBJ2-1; size: -; V: TRBV20-1; CDR3: SQQGRYSYNEQF
J: TRBJ1-4; size: few; V: TRBV10-3; CDR3: ASSNGPGGGKLF
J: TRBJ2-5; size: -; V: TRBV27; CDR3: ASSLYWDRGGETQY
J: TRBJ2-3; size: few; V: TRBV5-1; CDR3: ASSQDLTSGRKDTQY